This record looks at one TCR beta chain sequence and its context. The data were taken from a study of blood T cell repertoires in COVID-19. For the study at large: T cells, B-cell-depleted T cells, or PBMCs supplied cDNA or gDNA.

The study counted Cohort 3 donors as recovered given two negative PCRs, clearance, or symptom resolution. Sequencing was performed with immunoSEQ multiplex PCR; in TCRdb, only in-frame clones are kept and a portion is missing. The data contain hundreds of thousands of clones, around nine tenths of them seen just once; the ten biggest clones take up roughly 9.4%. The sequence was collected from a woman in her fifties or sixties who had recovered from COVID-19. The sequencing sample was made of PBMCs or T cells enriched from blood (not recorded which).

This CDR3 is CASSSSRSSRTGNTIYF. The CDR3 nucleotides read TGTGCCAGCAGCTCCTCCCGGAGCAGCCGAACTGGAAACACCATATATTTT. This chain joins TRBV7-9 and TRBJ1-3; no definite D call. The V gene lost 4 bases and the J gene lost 2 bases, with 18 bases spanning the gap. Germline V gives CDR1 SEHNR, CDR2 FQNEAQ (reference sequence). The CDR3 spans 17 residues.